The clone carrying this T cell receptor (beta chain) was counted a few times. What it binds is not known. The data originate from a study of cytomegalovirus exposure and HLA in healthy donors. Whole-study context: The roughly 660 first-cohort repertoires shared a platform with the 130 or so validation repertoires, as reported in a later analysis.

Sequencing was performed with immunoSEQ multiplex PCR; in TCRdb, only in-frame clones are kept and a portion is missing. The sample lists fewer than 300,000 clones, 70% to 90% occurring once. CDR3 size: 15 residues. Unmatched junction bases numbered 1, after V lost 0 bases and J lost 2 bases. CDR1 and CDR2 from the germline V gene are MNHEY and SMNVEV (reference sequence). General study findings and limits: According to reports, the classifier identified cytomegalovirus status with high specificity and sensitivity.

The receptor was derived from a woman aged 18-29 years in good health and CMV-seronegative. The genes are TRBV27 and TRBJ2-5; 9 nucleotides line up with TRBD2. Source material: PBMCs. In DNA form, the CDR3 reads TGTGCCAGCAGTTTATCGGGACTAGCACAAGAGACCCAGTACTTC. The encoded protein is CASSLSGLAQETQYF.